This T cell receptor beta chain was identified in a study of regulatory T cells in long-lasting Graves disease. Study results and limitations: The study found TRBV28, TRBJ1-2 and TRBJ2-5 favored in persistent disease. Sampling was limited to peripheral blood rather than thyroid tissue.

V shed 7 bases and J shed 3 bases, with 16 bases lying between them. This CDR3 contains 15 residues. Investigators prepared the TCR beta libraries by applying iRepertoire HTBI primers and Arm-PCR of CDR3 regions. Using its own MiXCR run on the multiplex PCR reads, TCRdb lists one record per CDR3 protein. Counted here are roughly 320,000 distinct CDR3 sequences, 16% occurring once; the ten biggest clones make up approximately 30%. Indicated time point: newly diagnosed GD, antithyroid drugs for less than 3 months. Researchers made the TCR library from RNA that was extracted from PBMCs. This clonotype was counted ten times or more. Its antigen is still unknown. In addition, the sample was reused for a study of T cells in Graves' hyperthyroidism and ophthalmopathy. As that study records: Diagnoses rested on clinical symptoms, serum thyroxine and TRAb, thyroid ultrasound and orbital computed tomography.

This TCR derives from a man aged 40-50 years with Graves disease. The chain couples TRBV12-3 or TRBV12-4 to TRBJ1-3, with no clear D. This specimen was peripheral blood mononuclear cells (PBMCs), taken at new diagnosis, from a patient treated with antithyroid drugs. The CDR3 region has the DNA TGTGCCAGCACCCACTCAAGCCTGGATGGAAACACCATATATTTT. Protein product: CASTHSSLDGNTIYF.